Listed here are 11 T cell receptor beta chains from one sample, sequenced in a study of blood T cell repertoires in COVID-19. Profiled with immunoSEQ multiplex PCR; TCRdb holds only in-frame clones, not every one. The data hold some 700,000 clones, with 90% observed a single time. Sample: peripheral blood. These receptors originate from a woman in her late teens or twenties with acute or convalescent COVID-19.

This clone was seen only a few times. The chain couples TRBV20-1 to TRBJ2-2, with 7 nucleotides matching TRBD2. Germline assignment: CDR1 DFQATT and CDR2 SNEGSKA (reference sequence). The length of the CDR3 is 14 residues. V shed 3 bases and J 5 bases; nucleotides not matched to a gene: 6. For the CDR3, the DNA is TGCAGTGCTAGTTCGCCTAGCGGAACCGGGGAGCTGTTTTTT. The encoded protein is CSASSPSGTGELFF.

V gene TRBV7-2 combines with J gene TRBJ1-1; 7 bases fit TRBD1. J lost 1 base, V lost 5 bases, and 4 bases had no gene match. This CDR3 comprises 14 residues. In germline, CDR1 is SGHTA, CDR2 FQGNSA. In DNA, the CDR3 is TGTGCCAGCAGCAGAGACAGGGAGAACACTGAAGCTTTCTTT. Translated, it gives CASSRDRENTEAFF.

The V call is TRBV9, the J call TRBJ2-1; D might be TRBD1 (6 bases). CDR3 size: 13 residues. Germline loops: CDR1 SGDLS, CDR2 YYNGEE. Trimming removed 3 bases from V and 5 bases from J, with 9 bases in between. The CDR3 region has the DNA TGTGCCAGCAGCGAGGACAGTCACAATGAGCAGTTCTTC. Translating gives CASSEDSHNEQFF.

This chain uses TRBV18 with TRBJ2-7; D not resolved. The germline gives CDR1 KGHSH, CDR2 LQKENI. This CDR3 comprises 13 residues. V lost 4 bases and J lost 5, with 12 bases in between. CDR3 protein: CASSLTLINEQYF. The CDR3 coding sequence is TGTGCCAGCTCACTAACATTGATTAACGAGCAGTACTTC.

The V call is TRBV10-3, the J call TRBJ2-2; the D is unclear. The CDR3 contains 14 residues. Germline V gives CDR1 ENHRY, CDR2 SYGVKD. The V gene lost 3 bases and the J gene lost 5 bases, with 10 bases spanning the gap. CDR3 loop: CAISDRMETGELFF. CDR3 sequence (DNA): TGTGCCATCAGTGACCGAATGGAGACCGGGGAGCTGTTTTTT.

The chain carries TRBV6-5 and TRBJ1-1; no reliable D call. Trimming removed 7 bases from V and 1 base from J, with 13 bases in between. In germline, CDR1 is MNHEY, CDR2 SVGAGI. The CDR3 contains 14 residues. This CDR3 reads CASTRALGNTEAFF. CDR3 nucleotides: TGTGCCAGCACGCGGGCCCTGGGGAACACTGAAGCTTTCTTT.

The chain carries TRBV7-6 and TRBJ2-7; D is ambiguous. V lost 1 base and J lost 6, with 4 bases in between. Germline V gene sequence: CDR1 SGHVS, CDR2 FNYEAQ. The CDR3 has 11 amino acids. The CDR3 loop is CASSLGAEQYF. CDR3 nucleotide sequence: TGTGCCAGCAGCTTAGGGGCCGAGCAGTACTTC. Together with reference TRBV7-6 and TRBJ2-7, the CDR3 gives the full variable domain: GAGVSQSPRYKVTKRGQDVALRCDPISGHVSLYWYRQALGQGPEFLTYFNYEAQQDKSGLPNDRFSAERPEGSISTLTIQRTEQRDSAMYRCASSLGAEQYFGPGTRLTVT.

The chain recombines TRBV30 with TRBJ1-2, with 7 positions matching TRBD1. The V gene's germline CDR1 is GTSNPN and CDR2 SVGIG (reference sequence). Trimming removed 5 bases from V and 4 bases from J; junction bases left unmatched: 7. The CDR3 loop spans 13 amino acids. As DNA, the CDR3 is TGTGCCTGGGACAGGGAAACCCTCTATGGCTACACCTTC. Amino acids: CAWDRETLYGYTF.

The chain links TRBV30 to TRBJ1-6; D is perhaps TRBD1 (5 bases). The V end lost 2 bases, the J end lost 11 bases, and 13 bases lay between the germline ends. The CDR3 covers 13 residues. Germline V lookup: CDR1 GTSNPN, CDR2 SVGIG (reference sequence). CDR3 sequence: CAWSYRSGAPLHF. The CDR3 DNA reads TGTGCCTGGAGTTACCGATCGGGGGCACCCCTCCACTTT.

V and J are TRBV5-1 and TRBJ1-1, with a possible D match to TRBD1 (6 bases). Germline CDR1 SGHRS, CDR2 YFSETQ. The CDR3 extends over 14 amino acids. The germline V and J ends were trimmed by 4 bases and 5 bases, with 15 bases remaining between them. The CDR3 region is CASSPRGGGTEAFF. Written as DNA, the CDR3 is TGCGCCAGCAGCCCGCGCGGGGGCGGGACTGAAGCTTTCTTT.

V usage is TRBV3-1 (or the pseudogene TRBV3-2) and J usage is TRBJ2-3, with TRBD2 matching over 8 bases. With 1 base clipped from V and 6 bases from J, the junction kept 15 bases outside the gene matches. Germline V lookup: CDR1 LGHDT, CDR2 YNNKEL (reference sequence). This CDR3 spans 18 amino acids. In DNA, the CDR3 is TGTGCCAGCAGCCAAGCTCCCGGCAAGCGGGGGTTTGGGGATACGCAGTATTTT. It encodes CASSQAPGKRGFGDTQYF.